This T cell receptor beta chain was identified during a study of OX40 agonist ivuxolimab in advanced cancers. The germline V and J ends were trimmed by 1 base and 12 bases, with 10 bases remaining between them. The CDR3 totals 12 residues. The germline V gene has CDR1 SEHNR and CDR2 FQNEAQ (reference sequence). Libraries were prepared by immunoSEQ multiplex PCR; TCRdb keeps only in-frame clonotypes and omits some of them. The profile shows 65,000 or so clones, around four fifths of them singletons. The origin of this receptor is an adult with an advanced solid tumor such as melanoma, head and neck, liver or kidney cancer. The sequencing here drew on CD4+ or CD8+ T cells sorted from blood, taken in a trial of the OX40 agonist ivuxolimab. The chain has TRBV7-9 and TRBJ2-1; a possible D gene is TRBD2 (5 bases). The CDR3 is CASSLGTGPQFF. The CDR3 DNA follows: TGTGCCAGCAGCTTAGGGACTGGTCCGCAGTTCTTC.